The 9 T cell receptor beta chains reported below all come from one sample, sequenced in a study of blood T cell repertoires in COVID-19. Libraries were prepared by immunoSEQ multiplex PCR; TCRdb keeps only in-frame clonotypes and omits some of them. The sample has around 170,000 clones; around 88% are singletons. Sequencing was performed on peripheral blood. The receptors stem from a woman between 25 and 40 years old with acute or convalescent COVID-19.

V is TRBV7-9 and J is TRBJ2-1, with 7 nucleotides matching TRBD2. Trimming took 4 bases from V and 2 from J; bases not matched to a gene: 8. CDR1 and CDR2 from the germline V gene are SEHNR and FQNEAQ (reference sequence). The CDR3 runs to 16 residues. The DNA for the CDR3 is TGTGCCAGCAGCTCGGACCGAGGGAGGGCCTACAATGAGCAGTTCTTC. It encodes CASSSDRGRAYNEQFF.

In its sample, this clone was seen once. The chain has TRBV12-5 and TRBJ1-1; D remains unclear. The V and J ends lost 1 base and 11 bases respectively, with 14 bases between them. In germline, CDR1 is LGHNT, CDR2 FRNRAP. This CDR3 region has 13 residues. The CDR3 region is CASGLAREREAFF. DNA for the CDR3: TGTGCTAGTGGTTTGGCCCGGGAGAGGGAGGCTTTCTTT.

CDR3 protein: CASSPAVRGSVQETQYF. The CDR3 DNA sequence: TGTGCCAGCAGCCCCGCGGTTAGGGGAAGCGTGCAAGAGACCCAGTACTTC. The V gene is TRBV11-2, the J gene TRBJ2-5, with TRBD1 as a possible D gene (5 bases). The CDR3 extends over 17 amino acids. V was clipped by 5 bases and J by 2 bases, with 21 bases between them. Germline V gives CDR1 SGHAT, CDR2 FQNNGV.

The V gene is TRBV9, the J gene TRBJ2-2; 8 bases map to TRBD2. CDR3 length: 18 residues. After removal of 0 bases from V and 2 bases from J, the junction contained 9 bases not matched to a gene. The germline gives CDR1 SGDLS, CDR2 YYNGEE. CDR3: CASSVAGGSFKNTGELFF. The CDR3 coding sequence is TGTGCCAGCAGCGTAGCGGGGGGGTCATTTAAAAACACCGGGGAGCTGTTTTTT.

The genes are TRBV5-5 and TRBJ2-2; D might be TRBD1 (6 bases). The ends were cut back, 4 bases at V and 2 bases at J, with 21 bases in the middle. Germline V gene data show CDR1 as SGHKS and CDR2 as YYEKEE (reference sequence). This CDR3 contains 18 residues. The CDR3 here is CASSGGWRAGQNTGELFF. The CDR3 DNA is TGTGCCAGCAGCGGGGGCTGGCGGGCAGGGCAAAACACCGGGGAGCTGTTTTTT. Filled out from reference TRBV5-5 and TRBJ2-2, the complete variable domain reads DAGVTQSPTHLIKTRGQQVTLRCSPISGHKSVSWYQQVLGQGPQFIFQYYEKEERGRGNFPDRFSARQFPNYSSELNVNALLLGDSALYLCASSGGWRAGQNTGELFFGEGSRLTVL.

The chain couples TRBV9 to TRBJ1-1; D might be TRBD1 (5 bases). The germline V gene has CDR1 SGDLS and CDR2 YYNGEE. CDR3 length equals 15 residues. Trimming pared 4 bases from V and 7 bases from J, leaving 20 bases between. In DNA form, the CDR3 reads TGTGCCAGCAGCCCAGGCCGGTTCCGCGGGGGTGAAGCTTTCTTT. Amino acids: CASSPGRFRGGEAFF.

As for this clone: One junction end disagrees with the germline gene, perhaps due to a read error. V gene TRBV12-3 or TRBV12-4 combines with J gene TRBJ2-1; D might be TRBD1 (6 bases). The CDR3 loop spans 13 amino acids. CDR3 loop: CASSLLGPGAPLF. CDR3 in DNA: TGTGCCAGCAGTTTATTGGGTCCAGGGGCTCCCCTCTTC.

This rearrangement joins TRBV5-1 to TRBJ2-7; 10 nucleotides line up with TRBD2. J gave up 4 bases and V 0 bases, and 4 bases lay outside the gene matches. CDR1 SGHRS and CDR2 YFSETQ come from the germline V gene. The CDR3 is 15 residues long. As DNA, the CDR3 is TGCGCCAGCAGCTTGGAGCGGGAGGGGCCGTACGAGCAGTACTTC. Protein product: CASSLEREGPYEQYF.

The chain has TRBV12-3 or TRBV12-4 and TRBJ2-1; D remains ambiguous. The CDR3 runs 11 residues. Trimming removed 4 bases at V and 4 bases at J, with 2 bases between. CDR3 amino acids: CASSSYNEQFF. CDR3 in DNA: TGTGCCAGCAGTTCTTACAATGAGCAGTTCTTC.